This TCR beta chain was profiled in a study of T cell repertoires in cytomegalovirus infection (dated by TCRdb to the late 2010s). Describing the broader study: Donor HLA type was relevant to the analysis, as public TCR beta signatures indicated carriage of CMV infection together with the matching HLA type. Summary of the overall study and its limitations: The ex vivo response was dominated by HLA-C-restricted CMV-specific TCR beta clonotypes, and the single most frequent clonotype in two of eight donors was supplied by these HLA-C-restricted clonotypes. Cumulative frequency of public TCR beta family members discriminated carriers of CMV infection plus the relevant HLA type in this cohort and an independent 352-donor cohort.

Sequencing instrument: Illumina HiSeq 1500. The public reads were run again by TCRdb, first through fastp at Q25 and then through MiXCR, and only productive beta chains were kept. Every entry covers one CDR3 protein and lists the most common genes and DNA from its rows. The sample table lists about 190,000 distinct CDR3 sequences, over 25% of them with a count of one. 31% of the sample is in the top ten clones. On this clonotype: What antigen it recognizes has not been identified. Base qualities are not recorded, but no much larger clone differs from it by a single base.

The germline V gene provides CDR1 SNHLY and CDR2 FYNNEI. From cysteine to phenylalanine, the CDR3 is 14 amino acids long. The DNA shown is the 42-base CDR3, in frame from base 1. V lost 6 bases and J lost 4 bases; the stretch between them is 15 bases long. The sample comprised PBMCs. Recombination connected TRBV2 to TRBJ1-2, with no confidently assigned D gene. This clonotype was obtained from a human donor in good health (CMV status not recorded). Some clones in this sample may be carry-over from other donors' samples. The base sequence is TGTGCCAGCAGCAGCCCAGTTTTGGGCTATGGCTACACCTTC. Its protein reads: CASSSPVLGYGYTF. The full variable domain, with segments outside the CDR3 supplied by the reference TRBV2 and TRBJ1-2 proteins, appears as EPEVTQTPSHQVTQMGQEVILRCVPISNHLYFYWYRQILGQKVEFLVSFYNNEISEKSEIFDDQFSVERPDGSNFTLKIRSTKLEDSAMYFCASSSPVLGYGYTFGSGTRLTVV.